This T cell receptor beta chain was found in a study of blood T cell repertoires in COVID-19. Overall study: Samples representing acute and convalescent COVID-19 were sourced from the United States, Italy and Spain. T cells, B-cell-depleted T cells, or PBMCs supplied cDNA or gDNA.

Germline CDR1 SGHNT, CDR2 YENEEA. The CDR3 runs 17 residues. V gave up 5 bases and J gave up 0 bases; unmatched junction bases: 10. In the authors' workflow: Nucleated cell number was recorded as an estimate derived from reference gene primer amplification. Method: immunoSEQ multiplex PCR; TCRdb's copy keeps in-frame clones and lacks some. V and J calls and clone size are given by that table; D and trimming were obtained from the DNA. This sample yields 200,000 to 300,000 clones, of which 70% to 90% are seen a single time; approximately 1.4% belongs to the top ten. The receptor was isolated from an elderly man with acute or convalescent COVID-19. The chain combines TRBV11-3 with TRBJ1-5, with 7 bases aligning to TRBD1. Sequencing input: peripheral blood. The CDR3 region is CASSAHWDRDSNQPQHF. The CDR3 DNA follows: TGTGCCAGCAGCGCCCACTGGGACAGAGATAGCAATCAGCCCCAGCATTTT.